Below, 2 T cell receptor beta chains from the same sample are listed, as sequenced in a study of CD8 T cells in ankylosing spondylitis. A single record per CDR3 protein comes from TCRdb applying MiXCR to the 5' RACE reads. The sample records more than 150,000 distinct CDR3 sequences, 15% to 20% being singletons. The material sequenced was blood, either unsorted or a sorted T cell fraction (not recorded which). These receptors came from a male donor between 5 and 35 years old with ankylosing spondylitis or in good health (not recorded which).

This clonotype showed up many times. The chain links TRBV5-1 to TRBJ2-5; 9 bases map to TRBD2. The CDR3 contains 16 residues. Losses at the gene ends were 0 bases for V and 3 bases for J; bases not matched to a gene: 6. Per germline, CDR1 SGHRS and CDR2 YFSETQ. The CDR3 DNA follows: TGCGCCAGCAGCTTGGATAAGCGGGAGGTAGAAGAGACCCAGTACTTC. Protein sequence: CASSLDKREVEETQYF.

This clonotype was observed at least ten times. CDR3 DNA: TGCGCCAGCAGCCAAGAAAAGGCAGCCTATAATTCACCCCTCCACTTT. Protein sequence: CASSQEKAAYNSPLHF. The chain employs TRBV4-3 and TRBJ1-6; D is unclear. Germline V gives CDR1 LGHNA, CDR2 YSLEER. CDR3 length equals 16 residues. V lost 0 bases, J lost 2 bases, and 8 bases lay in between.